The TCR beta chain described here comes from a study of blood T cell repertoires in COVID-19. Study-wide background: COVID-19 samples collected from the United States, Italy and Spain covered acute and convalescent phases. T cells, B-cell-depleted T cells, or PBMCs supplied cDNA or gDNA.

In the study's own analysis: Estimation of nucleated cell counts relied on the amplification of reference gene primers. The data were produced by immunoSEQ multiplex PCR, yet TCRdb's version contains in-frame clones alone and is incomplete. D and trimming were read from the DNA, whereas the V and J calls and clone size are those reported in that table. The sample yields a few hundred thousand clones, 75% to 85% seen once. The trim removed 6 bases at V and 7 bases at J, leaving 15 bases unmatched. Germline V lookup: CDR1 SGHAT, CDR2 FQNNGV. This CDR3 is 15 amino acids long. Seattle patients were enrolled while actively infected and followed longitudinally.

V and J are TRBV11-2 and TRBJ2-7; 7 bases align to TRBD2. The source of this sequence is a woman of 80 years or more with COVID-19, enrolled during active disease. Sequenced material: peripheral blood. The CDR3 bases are TGTGCCAGCAGAAAACCGGGACTACGTTCGGCGGAGCAGTACTTC. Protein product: CASRKPGLRSAEQYF. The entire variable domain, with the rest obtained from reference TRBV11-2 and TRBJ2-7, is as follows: EAGVAQSPRYKIIEKRQSVAFWCNPISGHATLYWYQQILGQGPKLLIQFQNNGVVDDSQLPKDRFSAERLKGVDSTLKIQPAKLEDSAVYLCASRKPGLRSAEQYFGPGTRLTVT.